Detailed here is one T cell receptor (beta chain). As yet, its antigen is unknown. The protocol was immunoSEQ multiplex PCR, while the TCRdb copy is restricted to in-frame clones and leaves out a portion. In the table there are about 27,000 clones, roughly 78% of which are singletons. This sample stems from a study of graft-versus-host responses after intestinal transplantation. Findings and caveats of the study: When patients had graft-donor T cell macrochimerism, their allografts held high graft-versus-host to host-versus-graft clonal ratios.

The ends were cut back, 5 bases at V and 3 bases at J, with 8 bases in the middle. The CDR3 has 12 amino acids. Germline V gene sequence: CDR1 LNHDA, CDR2 SQIVND (reference sequence). The sequence derives from a human donor who was the organ donor for an intestinal transplant. The source material was unstimulated CD8+ T cells sorted from spleen or lymph node cells, sampled before transplant. The chain employs TRBV19 and TRBJ2-7; no firm D call. The CDR3 DNA reads TGTGCCAGTAGTGATAAAAGCTACGAGCAGTACTTC. The encoded protein is CASSDKSYEQYF.